This record covers a single T cell receptor beta chain. Its antigen remains unidentified. The CDR3 totals 15 residues. Deletions cut 1 base from V and 1 base from J, with 10 bases between. Germline CDR1 and CDR2: LGHNA and YSLEER. The source of the sample is a study of identical twins. Study results and limitations: Reduced insertions were recorded for abundant cord blood beta clonotypes, with no such pattern in memory repertoires.

MiXCR, applied by TCRdb to the 5' RACE reads, yields one record per CDR3 protein. Seen here are 500,000 to 550,000 distinct CDR3 sequences, roughly a fifth observed once, and the top ten hold about 0.91%. This same sample was also part of a study on T cells expressing NK-cell markers.

Material for sequencing was CD4+ T cells sorted from blood. This TCR was recovered from a woman younger than 30 in good health. The chain joins TRBV4-3 to TRBJ1-1, with unresolved D. CDR3 loop: CASSQGGKPNTEAFF. The CDR3 nucleotides are TGCGCCAGCAGCCAAGGAGGGAAGCCGAACACTGAAGCTTTCTTT.